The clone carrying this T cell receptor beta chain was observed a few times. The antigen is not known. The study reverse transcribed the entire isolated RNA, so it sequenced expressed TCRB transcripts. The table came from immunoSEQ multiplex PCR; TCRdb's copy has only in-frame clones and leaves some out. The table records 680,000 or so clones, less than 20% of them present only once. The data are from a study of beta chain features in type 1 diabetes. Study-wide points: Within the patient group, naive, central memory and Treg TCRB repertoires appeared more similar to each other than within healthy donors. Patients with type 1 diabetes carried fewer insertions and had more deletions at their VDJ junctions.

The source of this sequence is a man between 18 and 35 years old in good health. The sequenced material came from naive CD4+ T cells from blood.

CDR3 sequence (DNA): TGCAGTGCTAGACCGCGGGTGAAACTGTTTTTT. Translating gives CSARPRVKLFF. V usage is TRBV20-1 and J usage is TRBJ1-4, with D unresolved. V lost 2 bases and J lost 11, with 9 bases in between. The CDR3 covers 11 residues. Germline CDR1 is DFQATT and CDR2 is SNEGSKA (reference sequence).